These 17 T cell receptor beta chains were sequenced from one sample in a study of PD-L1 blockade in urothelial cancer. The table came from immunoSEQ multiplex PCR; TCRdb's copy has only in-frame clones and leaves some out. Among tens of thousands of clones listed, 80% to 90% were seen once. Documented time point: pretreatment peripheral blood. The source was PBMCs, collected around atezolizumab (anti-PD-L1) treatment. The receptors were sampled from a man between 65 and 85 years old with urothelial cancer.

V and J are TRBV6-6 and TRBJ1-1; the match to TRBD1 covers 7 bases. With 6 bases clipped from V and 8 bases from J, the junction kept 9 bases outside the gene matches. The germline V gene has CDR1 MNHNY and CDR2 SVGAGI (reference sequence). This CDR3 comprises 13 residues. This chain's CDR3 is CASSPPGQTEAFF. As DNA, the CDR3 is TGTGCCAGCAGCCCTCCGGGACAGACAGAAGCTTTCTTT.

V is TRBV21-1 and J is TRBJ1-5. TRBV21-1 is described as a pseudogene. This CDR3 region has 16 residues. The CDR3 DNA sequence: TGTGCCAGCCGCGGAGGGGTAGGTTTAAGCAATCAGCCCCAGCATTTT. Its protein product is CASRGGVGLSNQPQHF.

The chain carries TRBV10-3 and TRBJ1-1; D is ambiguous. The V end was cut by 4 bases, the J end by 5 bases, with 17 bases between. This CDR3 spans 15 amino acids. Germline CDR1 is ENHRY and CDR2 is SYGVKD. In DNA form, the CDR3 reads TGTGCCATCAGTGGCCTCGGGAAGGTCGGGACTGAAGCTTTCTTT. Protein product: CAISGLGKVGTEAFF.

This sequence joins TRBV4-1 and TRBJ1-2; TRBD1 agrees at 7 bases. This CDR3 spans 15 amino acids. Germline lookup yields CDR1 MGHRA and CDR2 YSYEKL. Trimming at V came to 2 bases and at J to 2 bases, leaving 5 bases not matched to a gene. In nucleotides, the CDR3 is TGCGCCAGCAGCCAATGGGTACAGGGGAACTATGGCTACACCTTC. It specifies CASSQWVQGNYGYTF.

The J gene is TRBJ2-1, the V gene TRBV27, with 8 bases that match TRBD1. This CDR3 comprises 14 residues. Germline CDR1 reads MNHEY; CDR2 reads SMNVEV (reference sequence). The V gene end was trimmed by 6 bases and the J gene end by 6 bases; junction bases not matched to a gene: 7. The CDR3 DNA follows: TGTGCCAGCAGCCAGACAGGGGTCGGCAATGAGCAGTTCTTC. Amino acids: CASSQTGVGNEQFF.

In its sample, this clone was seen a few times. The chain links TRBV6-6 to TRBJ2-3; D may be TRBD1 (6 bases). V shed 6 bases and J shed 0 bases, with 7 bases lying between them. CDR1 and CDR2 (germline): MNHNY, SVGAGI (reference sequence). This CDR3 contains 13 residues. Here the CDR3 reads CASRTGSTDTQYF. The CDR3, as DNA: TGTGCCAGCAGAACAGGGAGCACAGATACGCAGTATTTT.

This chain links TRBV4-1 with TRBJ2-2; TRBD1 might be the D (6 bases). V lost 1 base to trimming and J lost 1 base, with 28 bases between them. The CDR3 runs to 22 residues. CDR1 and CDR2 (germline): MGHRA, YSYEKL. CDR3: CASSQARLQRPSPTGNTGELFF. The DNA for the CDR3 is TGCGCCAGCAGCCAAGCGCGTCTACAGCGTCCCTCCCCGACAGGGAACACCGGGGAGCTGTTTTTT.

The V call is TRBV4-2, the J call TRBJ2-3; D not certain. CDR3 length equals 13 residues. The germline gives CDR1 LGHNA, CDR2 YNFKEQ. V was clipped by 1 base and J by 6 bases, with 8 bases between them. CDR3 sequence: CASSQGLPDTQYF. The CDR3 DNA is TGTGCCAGCAGCCAAGGACTCCCGGATACGCAGTATTTT.

The CDR3 DNA reads TGCGCCAGCAGCAGGAGCGGGGGGGCATTAGAGACCCAGTACTTC. Translating it yields CASSRSGGALETQYF. The chain uses TRBV5-1 and TRBJ2-5; TRBD2 agrees at 10 bases. Germline CDR1 is SGHRS and CDR2 is YFSETQ. After removal of 4 bases from V and 4 bases from J, the junction contained 7 bases not matched to a gene. This CDR3 spans 15 amino acids.

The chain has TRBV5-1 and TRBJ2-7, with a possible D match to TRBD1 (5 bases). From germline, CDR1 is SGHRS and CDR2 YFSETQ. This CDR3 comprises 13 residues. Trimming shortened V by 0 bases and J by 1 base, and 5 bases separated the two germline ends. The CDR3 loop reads CASSLAGSYEQYF. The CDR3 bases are TGCGCCAGCAGCTTGGCAGGGTCCTACGAGCAGTACTTC.

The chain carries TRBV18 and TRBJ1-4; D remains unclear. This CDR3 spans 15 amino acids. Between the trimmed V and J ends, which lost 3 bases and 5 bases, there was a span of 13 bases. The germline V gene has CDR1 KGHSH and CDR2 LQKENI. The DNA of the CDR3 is TGTGCCAGCTCACCGAGGGCATCTGGGAATGAAAAACTGTTTTTT. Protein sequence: CASSPRASGNEKLFF.

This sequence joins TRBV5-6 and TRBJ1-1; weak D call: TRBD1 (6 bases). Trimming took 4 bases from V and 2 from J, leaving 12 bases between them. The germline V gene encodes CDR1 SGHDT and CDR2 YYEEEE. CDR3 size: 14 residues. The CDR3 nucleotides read TGTGCCAGCAGCCCTAGGACAGCTAACACTGAAGCTTTCTTT. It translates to CASSPRTANTEAFF.

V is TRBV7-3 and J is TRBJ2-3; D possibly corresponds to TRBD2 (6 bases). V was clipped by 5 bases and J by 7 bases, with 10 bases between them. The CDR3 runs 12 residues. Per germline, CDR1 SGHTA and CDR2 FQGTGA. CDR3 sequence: CASSLAGNTQYF. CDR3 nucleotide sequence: TGTGCCAGCAGCCTGGCGGGAAATACGCAGTATTTT.

The CDR3 spells CASSLSGGQGAEQYF. As DNA, the CDR3 is TGCGCCAGCAGCCTTAGTGGGGGACAGGGTGCCGAGCAGTACTTC. The rearrangement links TRBV5-1 to TRBJ2-7; 9 bases are shared with TRBD1. The CDR3 loop spans 15 amino acids. V shed 4 bases and J 6 bases; nucleotides not matched to a gene: 11. Germline V CDR1 and CDR2: SGHRS, YFSETQ.

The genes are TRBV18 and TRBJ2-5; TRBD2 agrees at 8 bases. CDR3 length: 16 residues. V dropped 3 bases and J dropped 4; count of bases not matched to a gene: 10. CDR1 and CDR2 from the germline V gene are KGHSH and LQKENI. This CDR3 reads CASSPTEGAGVETQYF. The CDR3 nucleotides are TGTGCCAGCTCACCTACGGAAGGAGCGGGAGTAGAGACCCAGTACTTC.

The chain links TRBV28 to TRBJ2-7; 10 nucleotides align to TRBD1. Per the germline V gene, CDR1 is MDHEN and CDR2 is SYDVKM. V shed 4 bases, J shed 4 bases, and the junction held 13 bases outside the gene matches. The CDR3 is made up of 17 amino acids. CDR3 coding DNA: TGTGCCAGCAGTTCTGACAGGGGGCGCGTCGCAAGTTACGAGCAGTACTTC. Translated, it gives CASSSDRGRVASYEQYF.

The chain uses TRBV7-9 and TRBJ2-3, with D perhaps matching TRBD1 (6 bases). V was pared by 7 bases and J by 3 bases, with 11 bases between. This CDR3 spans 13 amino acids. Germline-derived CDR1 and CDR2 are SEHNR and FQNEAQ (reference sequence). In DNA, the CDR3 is TGTGCCAGCAACCAGGGGCGAACAGATACGCAGTATTTT. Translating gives CASNQGRTDTQYF.